This section outlines one T cell receptor (beta chain) sequence together with its context. What it binds is unknown. Germline is not matched at one junction end, which may reflect a read error. Starting material of about 450 ng total RNA yielded TCR beta cDNA via a constant-region primer. Libraries for TCR beta were built through three nested multiplex PCR rounds, which together made up a slightly modified ARM-PCR procedure. With TRBV1-TRBV30 forward primers and a C-beta reverse primer, the first two PCR rounds were run for around 10 cycles each. TCRdb reprocessed the multiplex PCR reads via MiXCR and lists one record per CDR3 protein. This table holds approximately 330,000 distinct CDR3 sequences, about two thirds found once. The record originates from a study of tumor-infiltrating lymphocytes in primary liver carcinoma. Study-level findings and limits: Bulk unsorted sampling precluded comparing CD4+ and CD8+ repertoires.

Unsorted whole blood supplied the RNA, and germline DNA was extracted too. The CDR3 is made up of 13 amino acids. Sequencing was carried out using peripheral blood. This rearrangement joins TRBV12-3 or TRBV12-4 to TRBJ2-5, with 7 bases lining up with TRBD1. The TCR comes from a middle-aged man with primary liver carcinoma and hepatitis B virus infection. This CDR3 is CASSLVQGETLYF. CDR3 nucleotide sequence: TGTGCCAGCAGTTTGGTGCAGGGGGAGACCCTGTACTTC.